The 3 T cell receptor beta chains below all came from one sample that was sequenced in a study of cytomegalovirus exposure and HLA in healthy donors. Vbeta (60) and Jbeta (13) primers were used in the PCR. Measured with immunoSEQ multiplex PCR; TCRdb has only the in-frame clones, and not every one. The sample contains under 150,000 clones, 60% to 85% of which appear only once. Sequencing input: PBMCs. These receptors all come from a woman in her forties in good health and CMV-seronegative.

The CDR3 DNA reads TGTGCCAGCAGCACAACACCCGAGCAGTACTTC. Amino acid sequence: CASSTTPEQYF. V is TRBV7-8 and J is TRBJ2-7; D not resolved. CDR1 SGHVS and CDR2 FQNEAQ come from the germline V gene. V was shortened by 5 bases and J by 6 bases, with 8 bases between the two germline ends. This CDR3 spans 11 amino acids.

This chain uses TRBV5-4 with TRBJ2-4; 8 positions match TRBD1. The V and J ends lost 4 bases and 8 bases, in that order; junction bases with no gene match: 11. Germline V gene lookup returns CDR1 SGHNT and CDR2 YYREEE (reference sequence). The CDR3 contains 15 residues. CDR3 protein: CASSQATGANHIQYF. CDR3 DNA: TGTGCCAGCAGCCAGGCGACAGGGGCCAACCACATTCAGTACTTC.

This chain connects TRBV5-4 to TRBJ2-7, with TRBD2 matching over 11 bases. The J segment lost 2 bases and the V segment lost 1 base, leaving 2 bases of the junction unmatched. In germline, CDR1 is SGHNT, CDR2 YYREEE (reference sequence). CDR3 size: 15 residues. CDR3 amino acids: CASSLRLAGTYEQYF. The CDR3 DNA is TGTGCCAGCAGCTTGCGACTAGCGGGGACCTACGAGCAGTACTTC.